This T cell receptor beta chain was retrieved from a study of blood T cell repertoires in COVID-19. Study at large: There were acute and convalescent COVID-19 samples, and they came from the United States, Italy and Spain.

There are 14 residues in the CDR3. Germline lookup yields CDR1 SGHTA and CDR2 FQGTGA. With V trimmed by 5 bases and J by 7 bases, 7 bases remained unmatched. Authors' methods: Using reference gene primer amplification, nucleated cell counts were estimated. Method: immunoSEQ multiplex PCR; TCRdb's copy keeps in-frame clones and lacks some. For V, J and clone size, that table is used; D and trimming come from the DNA. The sample consists of over 30,000 clones, 90% to 95% of them appearing once. Sequenced sample: peripheral blood. V and J are TRBV7-3 and TRBJ2-1; 8 nucleotides align to TRBD2. The sequence derives from a human donor in a cohort sampled during active COVID-19. Here the CDR3 DNA reads TGTGCCAGCAGCCCAAGCGGGAGTCAAAATGAGCAGTTCTTC. Translating it yields CASSPSGSQNEQFF.